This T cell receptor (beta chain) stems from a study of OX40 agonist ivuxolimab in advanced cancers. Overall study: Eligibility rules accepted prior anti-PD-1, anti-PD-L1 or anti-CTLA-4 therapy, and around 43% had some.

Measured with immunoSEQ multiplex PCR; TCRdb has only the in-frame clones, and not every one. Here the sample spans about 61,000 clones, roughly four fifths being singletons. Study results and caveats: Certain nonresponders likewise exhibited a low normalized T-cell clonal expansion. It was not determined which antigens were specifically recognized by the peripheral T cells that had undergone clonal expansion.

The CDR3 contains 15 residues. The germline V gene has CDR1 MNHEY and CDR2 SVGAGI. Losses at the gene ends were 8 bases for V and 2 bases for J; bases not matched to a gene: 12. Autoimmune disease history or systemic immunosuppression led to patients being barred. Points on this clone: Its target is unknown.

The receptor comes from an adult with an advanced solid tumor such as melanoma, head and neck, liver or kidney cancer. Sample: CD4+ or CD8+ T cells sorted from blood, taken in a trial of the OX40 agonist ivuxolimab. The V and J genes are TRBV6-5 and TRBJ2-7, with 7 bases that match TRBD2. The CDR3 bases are TGTGCCAGCCTTCCCGGGGAGGGATACCCCTACGAGCAGTACTTC. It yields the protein CASLPGEGYPYEQYF.